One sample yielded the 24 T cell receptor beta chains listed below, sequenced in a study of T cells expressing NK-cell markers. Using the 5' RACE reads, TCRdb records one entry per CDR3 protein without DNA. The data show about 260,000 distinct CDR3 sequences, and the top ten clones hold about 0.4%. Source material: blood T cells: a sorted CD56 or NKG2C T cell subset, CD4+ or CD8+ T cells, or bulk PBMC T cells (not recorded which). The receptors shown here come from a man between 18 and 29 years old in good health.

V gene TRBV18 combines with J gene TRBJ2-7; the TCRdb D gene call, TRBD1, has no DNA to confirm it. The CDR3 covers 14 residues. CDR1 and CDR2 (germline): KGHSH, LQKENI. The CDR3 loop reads CASSQGQGSGEQYF.

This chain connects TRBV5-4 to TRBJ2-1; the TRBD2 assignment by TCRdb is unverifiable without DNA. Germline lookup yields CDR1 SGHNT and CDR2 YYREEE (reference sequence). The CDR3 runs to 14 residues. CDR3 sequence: CASSLGRESNEQFF.

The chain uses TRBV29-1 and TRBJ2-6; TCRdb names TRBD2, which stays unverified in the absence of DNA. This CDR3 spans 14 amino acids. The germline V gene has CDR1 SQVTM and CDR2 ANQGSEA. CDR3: CSVELGSGANVLTF.

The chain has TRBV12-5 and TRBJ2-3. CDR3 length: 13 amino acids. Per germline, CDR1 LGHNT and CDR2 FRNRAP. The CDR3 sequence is CASGLKATDTQYF. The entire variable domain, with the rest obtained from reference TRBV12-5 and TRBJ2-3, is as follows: DARVTQTPRHKVTEMGQEVTMRCQPILGHNTVFWYRQTMMQGLELLAYFRNRAPLDDSGMPKDRFSAEMPDATLATLKIQPSEPRDSAVYFCASGLKATDTQYFGPGTRLTVL.

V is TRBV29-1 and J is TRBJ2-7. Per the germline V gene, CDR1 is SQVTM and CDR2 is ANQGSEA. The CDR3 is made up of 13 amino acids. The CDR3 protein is CSVAGLNSYEQYF.

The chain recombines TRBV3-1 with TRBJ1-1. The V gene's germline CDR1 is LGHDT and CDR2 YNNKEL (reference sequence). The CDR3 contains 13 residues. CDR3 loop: CASSRLSGTEAFF.

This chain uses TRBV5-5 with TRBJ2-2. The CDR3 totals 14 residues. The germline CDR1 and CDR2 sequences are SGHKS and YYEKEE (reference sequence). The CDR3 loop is CASSLLANTGELFF.

CDR3 protein: CAISNTQGDTQYF. This chain links TRBV10-3 with TRBJ2-3; as DNA is missing, the TRBD1 call by TCRdb cannot be tested. Germline CDR1 is ENHRY and CDR2 is SYGVKD. This CDR3 contains 13 residues.

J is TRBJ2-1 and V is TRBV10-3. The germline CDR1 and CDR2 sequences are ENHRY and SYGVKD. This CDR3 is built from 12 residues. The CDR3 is CAISESTPEQFF.

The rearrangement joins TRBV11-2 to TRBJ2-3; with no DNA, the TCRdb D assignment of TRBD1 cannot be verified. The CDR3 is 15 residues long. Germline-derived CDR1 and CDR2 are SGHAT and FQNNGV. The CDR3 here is CASSLERGRTDTQYF.

CDR3 amino acids: CASSEPGRPNTEAFF. The V gene is TRBV25-1, the J gene TRBJ1-1. CDR3 length equals 15 residues. Per the germline V gene, CDR1 is MGHDK and CDR2 is SYGVNS. Looking up the rest from reference TRBV25-1 and TRBJ1-1 gives the full variable domain: EADIYQTPRYLVIGTGKKITLECSQTMGHDKMYWYQQDPGMELHLIHYSYGVNSTEKGDLSSESTVSRIRTEHFPLTLESARPSHTSQYLCASSEPGRPNTEAFFGQGTRLTVV.

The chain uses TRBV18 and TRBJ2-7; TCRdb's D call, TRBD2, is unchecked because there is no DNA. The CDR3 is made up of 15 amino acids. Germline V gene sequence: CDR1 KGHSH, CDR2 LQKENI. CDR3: CASSLSGRGIGEQYF.

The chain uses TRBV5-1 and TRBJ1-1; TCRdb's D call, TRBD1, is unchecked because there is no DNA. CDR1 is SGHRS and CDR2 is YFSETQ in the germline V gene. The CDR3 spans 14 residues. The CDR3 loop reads CASSTGTRDTEAFF.

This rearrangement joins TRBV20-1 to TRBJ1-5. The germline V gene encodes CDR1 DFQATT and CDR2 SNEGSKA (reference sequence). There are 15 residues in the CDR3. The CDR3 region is CSARREGLGNQPQHF.

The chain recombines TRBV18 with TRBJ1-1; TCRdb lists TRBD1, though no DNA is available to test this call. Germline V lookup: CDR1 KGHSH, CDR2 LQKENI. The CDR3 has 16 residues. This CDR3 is CATTRDRGLKGTEAFF.

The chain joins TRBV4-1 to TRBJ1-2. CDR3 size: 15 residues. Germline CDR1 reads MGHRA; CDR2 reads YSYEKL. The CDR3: CASSQDGAGEGGYTF.

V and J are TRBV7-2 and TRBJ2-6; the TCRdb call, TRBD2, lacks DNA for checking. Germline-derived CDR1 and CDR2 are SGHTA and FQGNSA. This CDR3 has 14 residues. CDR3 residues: CAISRASGANVLTF.

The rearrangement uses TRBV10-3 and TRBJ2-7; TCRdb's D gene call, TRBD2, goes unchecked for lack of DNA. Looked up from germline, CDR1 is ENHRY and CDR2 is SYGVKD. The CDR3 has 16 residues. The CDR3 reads CAISESLTRGYYEQYF.

The CDR3 sequence: CASSQDPVNSYEQYF. The chain combines TRBV3-1 with TRBJ2-7; TCRdb proposes TRBD1, but this gene call is untestable without DNA. The CDR3 length is 15 residues. CDR1 is LGHDT and CDR2 is YNNKEL in the germline V gene (reference sequence).

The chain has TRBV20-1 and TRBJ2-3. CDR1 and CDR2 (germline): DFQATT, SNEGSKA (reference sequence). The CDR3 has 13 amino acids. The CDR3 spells CSATIGSTDTQYF.

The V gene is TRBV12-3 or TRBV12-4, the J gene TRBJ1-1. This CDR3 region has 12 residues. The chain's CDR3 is CASSLDGGKAFF.

The CDR3 sequence is CATSVGGWDTEAFF. The rearrangement joins TRBV24-1 to TRBJ1-1. This CDR3 is 14 amino acids long. CDR1 is KGHDR and CDR2 is SFDVKD in the germline V gene.

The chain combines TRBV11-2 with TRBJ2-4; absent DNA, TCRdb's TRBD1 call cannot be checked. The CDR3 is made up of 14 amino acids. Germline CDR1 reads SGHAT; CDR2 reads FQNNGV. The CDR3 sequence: CASSPRDFKNIQYF.

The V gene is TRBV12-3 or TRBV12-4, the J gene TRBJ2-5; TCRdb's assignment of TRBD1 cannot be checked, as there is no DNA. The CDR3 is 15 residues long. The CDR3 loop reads CASSLVRGQQETQYF.